The present T cell receptor beta chain was sequenced within a study of control samples from healthy donors and cancer patients. Clones were sequenced by immunoSEQ multiplex PCR, and TCRdb holds only the in-frame ones, with some missing. The table includes about 100,000 clones, over 75% detected once. Germline V lookup: CDR1 SGHTA, CDR2 FQGNSA. Trimming took 4 bases from V and 4 from J, leaving 9 bases between them. The CDR3 runs to 13 residues. The sequenced material came from blood. The rearrangement uses TRBV7-2 and TRBJ2-3, with unresolved D. The TCR was taken from a woman in her forties or fifties in good health. The CDR3: CASSSFFSDTQYF. CDR3 nucleotides: TGTGCCAGCAGCTCATTTTTTTCAGATACGCAGTATTTT. The complete variable domain, with remaining parts taken from reference TRBV7-2 and TRBJ2-3, reads GAGVSQSPSNKVTEKGKDVELRCDPISGHTALYWYRQSLGQGLEFLIYFQGNSAPDKSGLPSDRFSAERTGGSVSTLTIQRTQQEDSAVYLCASSSFFSDTQYFGPGTRLTVL.